The following is a T cell receptor beta chain sequence with its context. Its binding antigen is unknown. Base quality data are lacking; no much larger clone is found one base away. Separate from the approximately 700-subject first cohort, the validation cohort of some 130 subjects was the group to which the donors belonged. Libraries were made using the immunoSEQ multiplex PCR assay. As for how the authors treated the data: To diagnose cytomegalovirus status from the catalog of TCR beta chain sequences, a statistical classification framework was built. TCRdb re-hosts the immuneACCESS table, in-frame sequences only. Its copies lack some clones; in the studies checked, an unresolved V gene accounts for under half of them, and the cause for the rest is not known. V and J calls plus clone size are reproduced from that table; the DNA served to infer D and trimming. This sample comprises approximately 280,000 clones, 86% of them detected only once. Around 1% of the sample is in the top ten clones.

CDR1 and CDR2 (MGHDK, SYGVNS) derive from the germline V gene. The V end gives up 10 bases and the J end 6 bases, leaving 10 bases in the junction not matched to a gene. From cysteine to phenylalanine, the CDR3 is 13 amino acids long. Only the CDR3 DNA is retained, 39 bases long and in frame from the first base. The sample belongs to a study of cytomegalovirus exposure and HLA in healthy donors (dated 2017 in TCRdb). Regarding the complete study: The roughly 670 repertoires of the first cohort and the 95 to 150 validation repertoires were produced on the same platform, according to a later analysis. The aim of the study was to test whether cataloging public T cell receptors could identify signatures of past pathogen exposure. In addition to the first cohort of about 650 subjects, a separate validation cohort of some 120 different subjects was used. High-throughput TCR immunosequencing, statistical association of individual TCRs with disease status, and machine learning were combined to predict cytomegalovirus infection status. Study-level results and caveats: In a later analysis, TCRs clustered in the first cohort were found to also tend to co-occur in the 110 or so validation repertoires, with approximately 95% of cluster scores above 0. In the study, approximately 160 TCR beta chains were listed as associated with cytomegalovirus. The validation cohort had no HLA typing available for a later analysis, so co-occurrence within that cohort was assessed over all 120 or so repertoires. Most TCR sequences were observed very rarely across donors, whereas some public TCRs were present in many individuals. According to the authors, the approach could potentially be generalized to other disease states and immunological phenotypes. The classifier was reported to diagnose cytomegalovirus status with high specificity and sensitivity in both the original and validation cohorts. A few of the identified cytomegalovirus-associated TCR beta chains were confirmed in vitro to be specific for cytomegalovirus antigens.

Rearrangement joined TRBV25-1 to TRBJ1-1, with 8 bases aligning to TRBD1. This TCR derives from a woman under 30 in good health and CMV-seronegative. Sequencing was done on a sample of PBMCs. The CDR3 in this case is CATGRTGWSEAFF. The DNA sequence is as follows: TGTGCCACCGGTAGGACAGGGTGGTCTGAAGCTTTCTTT.